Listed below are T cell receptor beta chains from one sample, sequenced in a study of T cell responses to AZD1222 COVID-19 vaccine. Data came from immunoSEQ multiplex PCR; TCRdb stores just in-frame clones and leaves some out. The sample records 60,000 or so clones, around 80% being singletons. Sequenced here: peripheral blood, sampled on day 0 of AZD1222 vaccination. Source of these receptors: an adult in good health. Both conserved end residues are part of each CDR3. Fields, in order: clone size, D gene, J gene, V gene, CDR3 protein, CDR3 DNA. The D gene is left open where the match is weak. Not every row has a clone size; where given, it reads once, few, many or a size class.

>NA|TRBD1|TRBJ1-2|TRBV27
CASSPGTGRSYGYTF
TGTGCCAGCAGTCCCGGGACAGGGAGGTCCTATGGCTACACCTTC
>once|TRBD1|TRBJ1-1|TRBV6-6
CASSSTGGTEAFF
TGTGCCAGCAGTTCGACAGGGGGCACTGAAGCTTTCTTT
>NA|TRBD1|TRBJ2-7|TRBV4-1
CASSLGQGTYEQYF
TGCGCCAGCAGCCTGGGACAGGGAACCTACGAGCAGTACTTC
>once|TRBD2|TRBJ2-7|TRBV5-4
CASSPTSGTTSSYEQYF
TGTGCCAGCAGCCCGACTAGCGGGACTACGAGCTCCTACGAGCAGTACTTC
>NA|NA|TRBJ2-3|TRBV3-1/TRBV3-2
CASTLGLYTDTQYF
TGTGCCAGCACCCTCGGACTCTACACAGATACGCAGTATTTT
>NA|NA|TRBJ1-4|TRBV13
CASSGQRGSNEKLFF
TGTGCCAGCAGTGGCCAGCGGGGGTCGAATGAAAAACTGTTTTTT
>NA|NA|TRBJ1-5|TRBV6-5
CASRGAGSNQPQHF
TGTGCCAGCAGAGGCGCGGGCAGCAATCAGCCCCAGCATTTT
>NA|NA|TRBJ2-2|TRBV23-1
CASPTGGGARTGELFF
TGCGCCAGCCCCACCGGTGGGGGGGCGCGTACCGGGGAGCTGTTTTTT
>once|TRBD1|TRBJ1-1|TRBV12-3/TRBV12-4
CASSRRQGSSAFF
TGTGCCAGCAGTCGTCGACAGGGGTCGAGCGCTTTCTTT
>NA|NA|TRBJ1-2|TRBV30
CAWSGEFYGYTF
TGTGCCTGGAGTGGAGAGTTTTATGGCTACACCTTC
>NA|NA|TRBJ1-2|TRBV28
CASSFSSRGLYYGYTF
TGTGCCAGCAGTTTTTCTTCCAGGGGCCTTTACTATGGCTACACCTTC
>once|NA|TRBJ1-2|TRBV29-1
CSVAGRANYGYTF
TGCAGCGTTGCCGGGAGAGCTAACTATGGCTACACCTTC
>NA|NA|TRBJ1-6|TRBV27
CASSKVYGGWRTDNSPLHF
TGTGCCAGCAGTAAGGTTTATGGGGGTTGGCGTACCGATAATTCACCCCTCCACTTT
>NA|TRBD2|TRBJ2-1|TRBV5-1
CASSFLSGSYNEQFF
TGCGCCAGCAGCTTTCTTAGCGGGAGCTACAATGAGCAGTTCTTC
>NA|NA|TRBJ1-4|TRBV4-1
CASSQAGREGEKLFF
TGCGCCAGCAGCCAAGCCGGCAGGGAAGGTGAAAAACTGTTTTTT
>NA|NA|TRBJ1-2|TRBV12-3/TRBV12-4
CASSLEGNGYTF
TGTGCCAGCAGTTTAGAGGGGAATGGCTACACCTTC
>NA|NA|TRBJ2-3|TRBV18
CASSPQQEFTQYF
TGTGCCAGCTCACCACAGCAAGAGTTTACGCAGTATTTT
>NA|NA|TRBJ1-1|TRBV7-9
CASSARLTGASTEAFF
TGTGCCAGCAGCGCCCGACTAACGGGTGCGAGTACTGAAGCTTTCTTT
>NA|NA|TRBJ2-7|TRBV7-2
CASSLEVGEQYF
TGTGCCAGCAGCTTAGAAGTTGGCGAGCAGTACTTC
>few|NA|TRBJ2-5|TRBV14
CASSPQLGGEETQYF
TGTGCCAGCAGTCCTCAGCTTGGGGGTGAAGAGACCCAGTACTTC
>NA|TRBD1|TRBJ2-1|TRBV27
CASTYRGSYNEQFF
TGTGCCAGCACCTACAGGGGGTCCTACAATGAGCAGTTCTTC
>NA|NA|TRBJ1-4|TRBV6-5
CASTLEGKLFF
TGTGCCAGCACCTTGGAGGGTAAACTGTTTTTT
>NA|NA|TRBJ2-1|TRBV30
CAWSAPNEQFF
TGTGCCTGGAGTGCCCCTAATGAGCAGTTCTTC
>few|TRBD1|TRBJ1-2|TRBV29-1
CSVLTGRLYGYTF
TGCAGCGTGTTGACAGGGAGGTTGTATGGCTACACCTTC
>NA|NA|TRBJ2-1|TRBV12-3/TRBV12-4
CASSLGTVEQFF
TGTGCCAGCAGCCTTGGAACGGTTGAGCAGTTCTTC
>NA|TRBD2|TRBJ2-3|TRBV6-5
CASSWGTSGSTDTQYF
TGTGCCAGCAGTTGGGGGACTAGCGGTTCCACAGATACGCAGTATTTT
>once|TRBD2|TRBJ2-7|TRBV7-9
CASSLAQTSGSYEQYF
TGTGCCAGCAGCTTAGCGCAGACTAGCGGGAGCTACGAGCAGTACTTC
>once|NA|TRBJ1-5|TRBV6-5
CASSLPGSGQPQHF
TGTGCCAGCAGTTTGCCAGGGTCGGGGCAGCCCCAGCATTTT
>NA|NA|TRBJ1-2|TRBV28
CASGGQGGYTF
TGTGCTAGCGGGGGGCAAGGCGGCTACACCTTC
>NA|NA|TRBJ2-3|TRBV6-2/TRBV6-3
CASSYGRTDTQYF
TGTGCCAGCAGTTACGGGCGCACAGATACGCAGTATTTT
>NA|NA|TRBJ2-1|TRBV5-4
CASGGISYNEQFF
TGTGCCAGCGGGGGTATCTCCTACAATGAGCAGTTCTTC
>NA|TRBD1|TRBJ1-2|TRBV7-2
CASSSQPRTGGGYTF
TGTGCCAGCAGCTCCCAACCTAGGACAGGGGGCGGCTACACCTTC
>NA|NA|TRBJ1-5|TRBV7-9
CASSLASGDNQPQHF
TGTGCCAGCAGCTTAGCGTCAGGAGATAATCAGCCCCAGCATTTT
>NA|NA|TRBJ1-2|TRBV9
CASSAEGRYGYTF
TGTGCCAGCAGCGCAGAAGGACGGTATGGCTACACCTTC
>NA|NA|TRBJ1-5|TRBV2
CASSDQEGSQPQHF
TGTGCCAGCAGTGATCAGGAGGGTAGTCAGCCCCAGCATTTT
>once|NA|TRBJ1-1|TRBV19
CASSIGEGTEAFF
TGTGCCAGTAGTATCGGGGAGGGCACTGAAGCTTTCTTT
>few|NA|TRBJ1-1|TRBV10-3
CAISPGGKGTEAFF
TGTGCCATCAGTCCGGGGGGAAAGGGCACTGAAGCTTTCTTT
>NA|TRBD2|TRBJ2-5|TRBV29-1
CSATAWGGQETQYF
TGCAGCGCCACGGCGTGGGGGGGACAAGAGACCCAGTACTTC
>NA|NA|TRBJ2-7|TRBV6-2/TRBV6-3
CASSDYEQYF
TGTGCCAGCAGCGACTACGAGCAGTACTTC
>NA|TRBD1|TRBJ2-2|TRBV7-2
CASSLYQGASGELFF
TGTGCCAGCAGCTTATACCAGGGGGCATCCGGGGAGCTGTTTTTT
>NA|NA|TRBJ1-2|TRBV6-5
CASSYGGEYGYTF
TGTGCCAGCAGTTACGGGGGAGAATATGGCTACACCTTC
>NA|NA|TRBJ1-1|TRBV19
CASDYRRSGRNEAFF
TGTGCCAGTGATTACCGAAGATCGGGACGGAATGAAGCTTTCTTT